A selection of T cell receptor beta chains follows, all from one sample in a study of blood T cell repertoires in COVID-19. Profiling relied on immunoSEQ multiplex PCR, and the TCRdb table lists in-frame clones only, not all of them. The sample has about 320,000 clones; roughly nine tenths are singletons. Input material: peripheral blood. These TCRs come from a woman aged 30 to 39 with COVID-19, enrolled during active disease. Each CDR3 is given with its conserved first and last residue. The D gene is left open where the match is weak. Some rows have no size entry. The others give once, few or many, or a class for an expanded clone.

TRBJ2-7 | TRBV7-6 | TRBD1 | NA | CASSSPTGGYGFAEAYEQYF | TGTGCCAGCAGCTCACCGACAGGGGGGTATGGGTTCGCTGAAGCCTACGAGCAGTACTTC
TRBJ2-3 | TRBV7-8 | NA | NA | CASSLDSGLLSTDTQYF | TGTGCCAGCAGCTTAGATTCTGGACTCCTAAGTACAGATACGCAGTATTTT
TRBJ2-3 | TRBV28 | NA | NA | CASSQSRVQGTDTQYF | TGTGCCAGCAGTCAATCTAGGGTACAGGGCACAGATACGCAGTATTTT
TRBJ1-1 | TRBV6-5 | TRBD1 | NA | CASSYDGTGETEAFF | TGTGCCAGCAGTTACGATGGGACAGGGGAAACTGAAGCTTTCTTT
TRBJ1-4 | TRBV19 | TRBD1 | NA | CASSTTGLGEKLFF | TGTGCCAGTAGCACGACAGGGTTGGGTGAAAAACTGTTTTTT
TRBJ2-1 | TRBV24-1 | NA | NA | CATSEAETSYNEQFF | TGTGCCACCAGTGAAGCGGAGACAAGTTACAATGAGCAGTTCTTC
TRBJ1-6 | TRBV6-8 | TRBD1 | NA | CASSFVVRGQGKSPLHF | TGTGCCAGCAGTTTTGTGGTGAGGGGACAGGGTAAATCACCCCTCCACTTT
TRBJ2-2 | TRBV7-2 | NA | NA | CASSSFGTGELFF | TGTGCCAGCAGCTCTTTCGGGACCGGGGAGCTGTTTTTT
TRBJ2-7 | TRBV28 | TRBD1 | NA | CASSLVTGNFQQYF | TGTGCCAGCAGTCTAGTGACAGGGAATTTCCAGCAGTACTTC
TRBJ1-2 | TRBV5-4 | TRBD1 | NA | CASSLAGQGKGYTF | TGTGCCAGCAGCTTGGCAGGACAGGGGAAAGGCTACACCTTC
TRBJ1-5 | TRBV6-6 | NA | NA | CASSPNRGGLSNQPQHF | TGTGCCAGCAGTCCGAATCGGGGGGGGCTGAGCAATCAGCCCCAGCATTTT
TRBJ2-5 | TRBV12-3/TRBV12-4 | NA | NA | CASRYRDGETQYF | TGTGCCAGCAGATACAGGGACGGGGAGACCCAGTACTTC
TRBJ1-3 | TRBV30 | TRBD1 | few | CAWDGQGFVSGNTIYF | TGTGCCTGGGACGGACAGGGATTCGTGTCTGGAAACACCATATATTTT
TRBJ1-2 | TRBV18 | TRBD1 | NA | CASSPTRDRENGYTF | TGTGCCAGCTCACCTACCCGGGACAGGGAGAATGGCTACACCTTC
TRBJ2-4 | TRBV7-2 | NA | once | CASSLVIGARNIQYF | TGTGCCAGCAGCTTAGTTATAGGGGCGCGGAACATTCAGTACTTC
TRBJ1-2 | TRBV29-1 | NA | NA | CSVEALLVGGYGYTF | TGCAGCGTTGAAGCTCTCCTCGTAGGGGGCTATGGCTACACCTTC
TRBJ2-3 | TRBV15 | NA | NA | CATSRVTRFNTDTQYF | TGTGCCACCAGCAGAGTGACTAGATTTAACACAGATACGCAGTATTTT
TRBJ1-2 | TRBV7-2 | NA | NA | CASWEGYTF | TGTGCCAGTTGGGAGGGCTACACCTTC
TRBJ1-1 | TRBV5-4 | NA | NA | CASSSPGAGNTEAFF | TGTGCCAGCAGCTCCCCAGGGGCGGGGAACACTGAAGCTTTCTTT
TRBJ2-1 | TRBV7-2 | NA | NA | CASSLRSGDNDNEQFF | TGTGCCAGCAGCTTACGTTCAGGGGATAATGACAATGAGCAGTTCTTC
TRBJ1-1 | TRBV6-4 | NA | NA | CASVKAFF | TGTGCCAGCGTTAAAGCTTTCTTT
TRBJ2-7 | TRBV12-3/TRBV12-4 | NA | NA | CASSPDRSEQYF | TGTGCCAGCAGCCCTGACAGGAGCGAGCAGTACTTC
TRBJ2-3 | TRBV14 | TRBD2 | NA | CASSDGLAPTDTQYF | TGTGCCAGCAGCGACGGACTAGCGCCGACAGATACGCAGTATTTT
TRBJ2-4 | TRBV28 | NA | NA | CASLGSSAGWGIQYF | TGTGCCAGCCTCGGGTCTAGCGCTGGATGGGGCATTCAGTACTTC
TRBJ2-3 | TRBV4-1 | NA | NA | CASSPDRYTQYF | TGCGCCAGCAGCCCAGACAGGTATACGCAGTATTTT
TRBJ1-2 | TRBV3-1/TRBV3-2 | TRBD1 | NA | CASSPQGYGYTF | TGTGCCAGCAGCCCACAGGGGTATGGCTACACCTTC
TRBJ1-2 | TRBV19 | NA | NA | CASSARGGGYTF | TGTGCCAGTAGTGCCCGAGGAGGCGGCTACACCTTC
TRBJ2-5 | TRBV7-9 | NA | NA | CASSTKGLARETQYF | TGTGCCAGCAGCACGAAGGGCCTAGCGCGGGAGACCCAGTACTTC
TRBJ2-3 | TRBV5-1 | NA | NA | CASSAPTSTSTDTQYF | TGCGCCAGCAGCGCCCCTACTAGCACGAGCACAGATACGCAGTATTTT
TRBJ2-3 | TRBV5-6 | TRBD2 | NA | CASTLAGDSTDTQYF | TGTGCCAGCACACTAGCGGGGGACAGCACAGATACGCAGTATTTT
TRBJ1-1 | TRBV27 | NA | NA | CASSLSRLNTEAFF | TGTGCCAGCAGTTTATCCAGGCTGAACACTGAAGCTTTCTTT
TRBJ1-4 | TRBV18 | NA | NA | CASSPPNAGGDEKLFF | TGTGCCAGCTCACCTCCTAACGCCGGGGGGGATGAAAAACTGTTTTTT
TRBJ1-1 | TRBV5-1 | TRBD1 | NA | CASSRDRGPEAFF | TGCGCCAGCAGCCGAGACAGGGGCCCTGAAGCTTTCTTT
TRBJ1-2 | TRBV9 | NA | NA | CASSGLSINYGYTF | TGTGCCAGCAGCGGACTCAGTATTAACTATGGCTACACCTTC
TRBJ1-1 | TRBV28 | TRBD1 | NA | CASSFLLTGGQAFF | TGTGCCAGCAGTTTCTTATTGACAGGGGGTCAAGCTTTCTTT
TRBJ2-3 | TRBV9 | TRBD2 | once | CASSVSGGASDTQYF | TGTGCCAGCAGCGTCTCCGGGGGGGCTTCAGATACGCAGTATTTT
TRBJ2-7 | TRBV19 | NA | NA | CASSMTATYEQYF | TGTGCCAGTAGTATGACAGCAACCTACGAGCAGTACTTC
TRBJ1-1 | TRBV2 | TRBD1 | NA | CASSLAGTGGVEAFF | TGTGCCAGCAGTCTAGCCGGGACAGGGGGAGTCGAAGCTTTCTTT
TRBJ2-3 | TRBV6-5 | TRBD1 | NA | CASSSPRTGLRDTQYF | TGTGCCAGCAGTTCGCCCCGGACAGGGTTACGAGATACGCAGTATTTT
TRBJ2-5 | TRBV5-8 | TRBD2 | NA | CASSLGLEKTQYF | TGTGCCAGCAGCTTAGGACTAGAGAAGACCCAGTACTTC
TRBJ2-7 | TRBV3-1/TRBV3-2 | TRBD2 | NA | CASRLAGGPYEQYF | TGTGCCAGCAGGCTAGCGGGGGGGCCCTACGAGCAGTACTTC
TRBJ2-1 | TRBV18 | TRBD2 | NA | CASSPPKVSASGNEQFF | TGTGCCAGCTCACCACCAAAGGTTTCAGCTAGCGGGAATGAGCAGTTCTTC
TRBJ2-7 | TRBV27 | TRBD1 | NA | CASSPRDRAYEQYF | TGTGCCAGCAGTCCCCGGGACAGGGCCTACGAGCAGTACTTC
TRBJ1-1 | TRBV10-1 | TRBD1 | few | CASSPGQGSAFF | TGCGCCAGCAGCCCTGGACAGGGTTCAGCTTTCTTT
TRBJ1-1 | TRBV5-3 | NA | NA | CARTSHVDTEAFF | TGTGCCAGAACTTCCCACGTAGACACTGAAGCTTTCTTT
TRBJ1-6 | TRBV19 | NA | NA | CASSMGGDYSPLHF | TGTGCCAGTAGTATGGGAGGGGATTATTCACCCCTCCACTTT
TRBJ2-7 | TRBV10-3 | NA | NA | CAIRDSYEQYF | TGTGCCATCAGGGACAGCTACGAGCAGTACTTC
TRBJ1-1 | TRBV19 | NA | few | CASRRVNTEAFF | TGTGCCAGTAGGCGTGTGAACACTGAAGCTTTCTTT
TRBJ2-3 | TRBV27 | NA | few | CASSFVDSTDTQYF | TGTGCCAGCAGTTTCGTTGACTCAACAGATACGCAGTATTTT